This is a list of T cell receptor beta chains from one sample in a study of cytomegalovirus exposure and HLA in healthy donors. Repertoires were generated with immunoSEQ multiplex PCR, while TCRdb's copy carries only in-frame clones and drops some. The sample records about 100,000 clones, around 80% being singletons. The sample consisted of PBMCs. The receptor set was obtained from a male donor in good health and CMV-seropositive. Each CDR3 is given without its conserved first and last residue. The size entry is marked missing in some rows and otherwise reads once, few, many or a size class.

clone_size,v_call,j_call,cdr3_aa
NA,TRBV11-2,TRBJ1-4,ASSSGTGGEKLF
NA,TRBV6-6,TRBJ2-7,ASSSPSGVRYEQY
NA,TRBV10-3,TRBJ2-2,AISESRSGANTGELF
NA,TRBV28,TRBJ2-5,ASRGLEETQY
NA,TRBV2,TRBJ1-5,ASRGDDSNQPQH
few,TRBV6-1,TRBJ1-2,ASSGGAPIAGYGYT
NA,TRBV7-2,TRBJ2-3,ASNYRRPTDTQY
NA,TRBV30,TRBJ1-1,AWRARDREAF
NA,TRBV30,TRBJ2-3,AWSAGTGTQY
NA,TRBV5-4,TRBJ1-1,ASSLVSEFAEAF
NA,TRBV6-5,TRBJ2-3,ASSYSAGSTDTQY
NA,TRBV9,TRBJ1-1,ASSRDSGTEAF
NA,TRBV10-3,TRBJ1-6,AISESIRQGDSPLH
NA,TRBV27,TRBJ1-3,ASSLFLNSSGNTIY
NA,TRBV7-9,TRBJ2-1,ASSPGGGSYRADFREQF
NA,TRBV30,TRBJ2-7,AWNRAMFRGEQY
NA,TRBV4-3,TRBJ1-2,ASSQEGQGGGYT
NA,TRBV9,TRBJ1-3,ASSPRQSGNTIY
NA,TRBV7-2,TRBJ1-2,ASSRDPGGRSGYT
NA,TRBV7-9,TRBJ2-3,ASSSTDTQY
NA,TRBV7-2,TRBJ2-7,ASSYRRLGEQY
NA,TRBV28,TRBJ2-6,ASSPGDRAGANVLT
NA,TRBV29-1,TRBJ1-3,SVTRGSGNTIY